This entry describes one T cell receptor (beta chain). No antigen is known for it. The sample holds no much larger clone one base away, and base qualities are not on file. The CDR3 contains 16 residues, cysteine and phenylalanine counted. Only CDR3 DNA is held: 48 bases, read in frame from base 1. Sequences LGHNA (CDR1) and YSLEER (CDR2) are obtained from the germline V gene. Trimming accounts for 3 bases at V and 4 bases at J, while the number of junction bases matched to no gene is 6. The sample is drawn from a study of cytomegalovirus exposure and HLA in healthy donors (dated by TCRdb to the late 2010s). Context from the whole study: An earlier analysis of more than 550 of the donors reported 250 to 300 Gb of sequence data and about 120 million unique TCR beta sequences obtained from around 170 million T cells. An early release covering roughly 640 HLA-typed donors comprised about 300 gigabases of sequencing data and tens of millions of unique TCR sequences. Of the 350 to 450 genotyped donors, approximately 80% fell in the genetic ancestry cluster associated with self-reported Caucasian donors. The study was designed to test whether signatures of past pathogen exposure could be identified by cataloging public T cell receptors. The study used immunosequencing to profile the T cell repertoires of several hundred subjects and linked those repertoires to cytomegalovirus serostatus. Besides the first cohort of roughly 700 subjects, a separate validation cohort made up of 95 to 150 different subjects was used. The study combined high-throughput TCR immunosequencing, statistical association of individual TCRs with disease status, and machine learning to predict cytomegalovirus infection status. A later analysis re-examined previously published TCR beta repertoires from 500 to 700 donors and added high-resolution HLA genotyping to investigate patterns of TCR occurrence. Rather than drawing on any new phenotypic data, the later analysis identified candidate immune exposures from TCR beta sequences and the way those sequences occurred across donors. In an earlier analysis of more than 550 of the donors, high-throughput TCR beta sequencing was used to judge whether each TCR beta V gene segment behaved as functional or pseudogenic. Donor age, sex, ethnicity and CMV serostatus were compiled together with the repertoire data. In a later genetic analysis, genome-wide SNP genotypes for about three fifths of the roughly 670 donors were used, and that subset was treated as a discovery cohort. All discovery cohort repertoires had been generated on a single sequencing platform. Both class I and class II loci were covered by HLA typing, at four-digit resolution. The number of typed donors differed by locus: about 620-630 for A, B, C, DRB1 and DQB1; 500 to 550 for DQA1; about 600 for DPA1; and roughly 470 for DPB1. Roughly five DR-DQ haplotypes were treated as single units for association and clustering because of strong linkage in the cohort. Among about 370 genotyped donors of the cohort, an average of about 220,000 unique TCR beta nucleotide sequences was sequenced per donor, of which roughly 17% were non-productive.

The cohort was made up of roughly 670 healthy bone marrow donors. All cohort members were sampled while nominally healthy, although unrecorded immune exposures were likely present. The donor was CMV seronegative and belonged to the group of roughly 330 seronegative cohort members. A peripheral blood sample was provided by each donor, and peripheral blood mononuclear cells were used for TCR beta sequencing. The Qiagen DNeasy Blood Extraction Kit was used to extract genomic DNA from the blood cell samples. The research as a whole found: Strong co-occurrence of HLA alleles, especially DR and DQ, made assigning TCR associations to individual alleles difficult. The classifier was reported to diagnose cytomegalovirus status with high specificity and sensitivity in both the original cohort and the validation cohort. A later analysis found that TCR association rates varied across HLA loci, with DRB1 alleles showing the most associated TCRs and HLA-C alleles the fewest. In a later analysis, several top co-occurrence clusters were reported to appear linked to parvovirus B19, influenza, CMV and Epstein-Barr virus. An earlier analysis of approximately 500 of the donors showed that most TCR beta V segments appeared in productive rearrangements either about 90% or about 30% of the time, which broadly matched IMGT annotations. Because HLA typing was missing for some donors at each locus, association tests included only the typed subset. A cluster of highly shared sequence variants was judged likely to represent a technical artifact of the sequencing pipeline. Linkage disequilibrium might explain the correlated functional status among segregating V segments, but an unknown experimental factor could not be ruled out. A later analysis associated 15,000 to 20,000 TCR beta sequences with specific HLA alleles at a false discovery rate of 0.05. For the cohort, immune exposure information was limited to CMV serostatus. The authors suggested that the approach could potentially be extended to other disease states and immunological phenotypes. In a later analysis, HLA-associated TCR beta chains showed more clonal expansion and lower generation probabilities than non-associated chains that were equally common. Because counts were too low, roughly 18 rarely observed V segments, including chromosome 9 orphons, were left out of the earlier analysis of over 550 of the donors. Sequencing depth was assumed to be roughly uniform across donors in the presence/absence analyses, though that assumption may not hold. Most TCR sequences were seen in very few donors, while some public TCRs were found in many individuals. A further reported finding was that TCR beta sequences accurately predicted the HLA-A and HLA-B alleles for most subjects in the first cohort. Only TCR beta chains were sequenced in this cohort, and the absence of alpha or paired-chain data limited detectable features. In vitro tests confirmed that a few of the cytomegalovirus-associated TCR beta chains recognize cytomegalovirus antigens. Most CMV-associated TCR beta chains appeared to be HLA-restricted in a later analysis, and the HLA associations seemed to be driven largely by CMV exposure. Compared with the approximately 720-donor mean, donors in an Asian-associated ancestry cluster had fewer N-insertions in productive TCRs, according to a later genetic analysis. The study listed 170 or so TCR beta chains as associated with cytomegalovirus. Some IMGT-functional V segments, including TRBV6-2 and TRBV6-3, could not be told apart with the 87-base-pair reads, so those segments were excluded. An association between a missense DCLRE1C variant and V-gene and J-gene trimming of TCR beta chains was found in a later genetic analysis and replicated in an independent cohort.

Library prep was done by the immunoSEQ multiplex PCR assay. For the multiplex PCR, a mixture combining 60 forward primers for TCR Vbeta segments and 13 reverse primers for TCR Jbeta segments was used. The CDR3 region of rearranged TCR beta genes was amplified from genomic DNA with a multiplex PCR assay. Amplified TCR beta libraries were sequenced as 87-base-pair reads on the Illumina HiSeq System. The study's own analysis went as follows. Across the 670 or so repertoires, a later analysis counted 75 million to 90 million unique TCR beta chains, around 11 million of which were shared by at least two donors. Raw reads were error-corrected and collapsed into unique sequences with a nearest-neighbor algorithm that merged closely related sequences to remove PCR and sequencing errors. To assign V, D and J gene segments, CDR3 sequences were aligned to IMGT reference sequences. Each retained sequence needed at least a six-nucleotide match to both a V gene segment and a J gene segment. A rearrangement counted as productive if the CDR3 had no stop codons and remained in frame with V and J, and every other rearrangement counted as non-productive. CDR3 was defined according to IMGT convention as the region running from the second conserved V-encoded cysteine to the conserved J-encoded phenylalanine. The earlier analysis of some 600 of the donors excluded sequences that lacked an unambiguous match to a single V gene segment. An earlier analysis of several hundred of the donors classified V segments as functional when productive rearrangements were above 56.7% and as segregating when the standard deviation between donors was above 5%. A statistical classification framework was built for diagnosing cytomegalovirus status from the catalog of TCR beta chain sequences. In a later analysis, TCR nucleotide sequences were compared against IMGT/GENE-DB human TR gene sequences so that V and J genes could be assigned. Using the TCRdist pipeline, a later analysis assigned CDR3 sequences along with most-parsimonious VDJ recombination scenarios. In a later analysis, every TCR beta chain was defined by the combination of its CDR3 amino acid sequence and its V-gene family, and reads without a unique V-gene family were dropped. A later analysis removed roughly 590 highly shared, low-generation-probability nucleotide sequences to deal with suspected cross-contamination and a sequencing artifact. A later analysis calculated a clonal expansion index for each public chain from normalized within-repertoire ranks of inferred template counts. In a later analysis, generation probabilities were computed with a VDJ recombination model fitted to out-of-frame rearrangements, and the resulting probabilities were checked against IGoR. In a later analysis, hypergeometric tests were used to score TCR-TCR, TCR-HLA and TCR-CMV co-occurrence, with a repertoire-size bias correction applied to TCR pairs. A later analysis estimated false discovery rates by permuting HLA or CMV assignments 20 times. In a later analysis, co-occurring TCRs were grouped with DBSCAN, and TCRdist sequence similarity was added when clustering was performed within HLA-allele-positive subsets. Co-occurrence clustering excluded repertoires with fewer than 30,000 or more than 120,000 public chains, plus five with anomalous nucleotide sharing. TCRdb limited this immuneACCESS table to in-frame rearrangements with V and J called. A share of clones is missing; checked studies link under half to unresolved V genes, and the rest is unexplained. V, J and clone size are those of that table, while D and trimming were read from the DNA. This sample holds some 150,000 clones; 55% to 80% were observed only once. The ten largest account for under 2.5% of the sample.

The specimen was PBMCs. The TCR sequence derives from a middle-aged woman in good health and CMV-seronegative. The rearrangement combines TRBV4-3 with TRBJ1-4, and 9 junctional nucleotides match TRBD1. The sequenced DNA is TGCGCCAGCAGCCATGTACAGGGGGCAAATAATGAAAAACTGTTTTTT. It specifies CASSHVQGANNEKLFF.